The clone carrying this T cell receptor (beta chain) was counted once. Its specificity is not known. These data come from a study of vaccination effects on CD4 cells after COVID-19. Findings and caveats of the study: Recruitment yielded few convalescent patients, and the study had no early post-infection timepoints. Long after vaccination, the clones induced by infection and by vaccine shrank markedly in size.

Generated by immunoSEQ multiplex PCR, the TCRdb table keeps only in-frame clones and is missing some. The profile covers some 40,000 clones, with approximately 70% appearing a single time and roughly 7.7% taken by the ten largest. Germline V gene data show CDR1 as SEHNR and CDR2 as FQNEAQ (reference sequence). The CDR3 runs 14 residues. Trimming left V 6 bases short and J 6 bases short, with 17 bases between. It was after approximately 10 days of culture that CD4+ T cells were isolated. It was two doses of either the BNT162b2 or mRNA-1273 vaccine that participants received. Here the sequenced sample was CD4+ T cells from PBMCs cultured without peptide, taken after COVID-19 vaccination. J is TRBJ1-2 and V is TRBV7-9; D remains unclear. This clonotype was obtained from a human donor who received a COVID-19 vaccine. DNA for the CDR3: TGTGCCAGCAGTCCCGATGTCAGGATGCATGGCTACACCTTC. This translates into CASSPDVRMHGYTF.